The 24 T cell receptor beta chains below come from one sample, sequenced in a study of shared clonotypes between healthy human individuals. Profiled with immunoSEQ multiplex PCR; TCRdb holds only in-frame clones, not every one. The sample shows a few million clones, 85% to 95% of them seen only once. Naive CD8 populations comprised CD45RO-negative cells positively selected for CCR7, excluding terminally differentiated effector memory CD45RA+ cells. Sequenced: naive CD8+ T cells from PBMCs. All receptors come from a man between 18 and 35 years old in good health. Some clones in this sample may be carry-over from other donors' samples.

The chain joins TRBV5-6 to TRBJ2-2, with D maybe TRBD2 (6 bases). Trimming left V 0 bases short and J 0 bases short, with 6 bases between. There are 15 residues in the CDR3. Germline CDR1 and CDR2: SGHDT and YYEEEE. Here the CDR3 DNA reads TGTGCCAGCAGCTTGGGACTAGCGAACACCGGGGAGCTGTTTTTT. Translated: CASSLGLANTGELFF.

The chain is built from TRBV7-9 and TRBJ2-7; TRBD1 agrees at 7 bases. Germline CDR1 is SEHNR and CDR2 is FQNEAQ (reference sequence). CDR3 length: 15 amino acids. The J segment lost 2 bases and the V segment lost 2 bases, leaving 6 bases of the junction unmatched. CDR3 sequence reads: CASSLSSGQTYEQYF. Here the CDR3 DNA reads TGTGCCAGCAGCTTATCTTCGGGACAGACCTACGAGCAGTACTTC.

The V and J genes are TRBV28 and TRBJ2-1, with a weak D call TRBD1 (6 bases). This CDR3 region has 14 residues. Trimming took off 4 bases at V and 8 bases at J, with 15 bases between the two ends. Germline loops: CDR1 MDHEN, CDR2 SYDVKM. Here the CDR3 reads CASSSLPQGYEQFF. The DNA of the CDR3 is TGTGCCAGCAGTTCGCTCCCACAGGGCTATGAGCAGTTCTTC.

The V call is TRBV27, the J call TRBJ1-1; D uncertain. Germline CDR1 MNHEY, CDR2 SMNVEV (reference sequence). V was clipped by 0 bases and J by 5 bases, with 13 bases between them. This CDR3 region has 15 residues. The CDR3 nucleotides are TGTGCCAGCAGTTTATCGGGGAGCGAAGGGACTGAAGCTTTCTTT. It translates to CASSLSGSEGTEAFF.

The rearrangement uses TRBV11-1 and TRBJ2-1; unclear D gene. CDR1 is SGHAT, CDR2 FQDESV, per germline (reference sequence). V was cut by 5 bases and J by 7 bases, with 9 bases left in between. This CDR3 spans 12 amino acids. As DNA, the CDR3 is TGTGCCAGCAGCCCGGGCGCGAATGAGCAGTTCTTC. Its translation: CASSPGANEQFF. Using reference TRBV11-1 and TRBJ2-1 for the parts outside the CDR3, the full variable domain is EAEVAQSPRYKITEKSQAVAFWCDPISGHATLYWYRQILGQGPELLVQFQDESVVDDSQLPKDRFSAERLKGVDSTLKIQPAELGDSAMYLCASSPGANEQFFGPGTRLTVL.

The chain combines TRBV2 with TRBJ2-2, with TRBD2 as a possible D gene (5 bases). Germline V gene sequence: CDR1 SNHLY, CDR2 FYNNEI. The CDR3 runs to 13 residues. V was clipped by 7 bases and J by 7 bases, with 13 bases between them. CDR3 DNA sequence: TGTGCCAGCACGGTCCCGGGGATCGGGGAGCTGTTTTTT. Amino acid sequence: CASTVPGIGELFF. Supplemented by reference TRBV2 and TRBJ2-2, the full variable domain reads EPEVTQTPSHQVTQMGQEVILRCVPISNHLYFYWYRQILGQKVEFLVSFYNNEISEKSEIFDDQFSVERPDGSNFTLKIRSTKLEDSAMYFCASTVPGIGELFFGEGSRLTVL.

This chain uses TRBV19 with TRBJ2-1; TRBD2 matches 7 bases. Germline values: CDR1 LNHDA, CDR2 SQIVND (reference sequence). CDR3 length: 17 amino acids. V trimming: 4 bases; J trimming: 0 bases; junction bases outside the gene matches: 9. The CDR3 sequence is CASSTWTRTGSYNEQFF. The CDR3 DNA reads as TGTGCCAGTAGTACCTGGACTAGGACGGGCTCCTACAATGAGCAGTTCTTC. The full variable domain, its missing parts supplied by reference TRBV19 and TRBJ2-1, is DGGITQSPKYLFRKEGQNVTLSCEQNLNHDAMYWYRQDPGQGLRLIYYSQIVNDFQKGDIAEGYSVSREKKESFPLTVTSAQKNPTAFYLCASSTWTRTGSYNEQFFGPGTRLTVL.

Notes on this clone: Other nucleotide sequences in the sample specify the same CDR3. The chain links TRBV29-1 to TRBJ2-1, with D unresolved. This CDR3 is 12 amino acids long. From germline, CDR1 is SQVTM and CDR2 ANQGSEA. The ends were cut back, 3 bases at V and 4 bases at J, with 7 bases in the middle. The CDR3 reads CSVELVYNEQFF. CDR3 coding DNA: TGCAGCGTTGAGCTGGTTTACAATGAGCAGTTCTTC.

The chain links TRBV27 to TRBJ2-5; D is unresolved. The germline V gene has CDR1 MNHEY and CDR2 SMNVEV (reference sequence). The CDR3 sequence is 14 residues long. V was pared by 6 bases and J by 5 bases, with 16 bases between. CDR3 DNA sequence: TGTGCCAGCAGCCCGACCCCCTGGAGCGAGACCCAGTACTTC. Protein product: CASSPTPWSETQYF.

This clone was seen only once. V is TRBV5-1 and J is TRBJ2-7; 13 bases match TRBD2. Germline V gene data show CDR1 as SGHRS and CDR2 as YFSETQ. J lost 5 bases, V lost 4 bases, and 6 bases had no gene match. The CDR3 loop spans 15 amino acids. The CDR3 spells CASSPWTSGSHEQYF. CDR3 nucleotides: TGCGCCAGCAGCCCCTGGACTAGCGGGAGCCACGAGCAGTACTTC.

This sequence joins TRBV7-9 and TRBJ2-3; a possible D gene is TRBD2 (5 bases). V was cut by 1 base and J by 4 bases, with 12 bases left in between. Germline-derived CDR1 and CDR2 are SEHNR and FQNEAQ (reference sequence). There are 15 residues in the CDR3. CDR3 coding DNA: TGTGCCAGCAGCTTAGTAACTAGGGTTGCAGATACGCAGTATTTT. It translates to CASSLVTRVADTQYF.

The genes are TRBV30 and TRBJ1-3, with D unclear. Per germline, CDR1 GTSNPN and CDR2 SVGIG (reference sequence). This CDR3 comprises 11 residues. Trimming shortened V by 6 bases and J by 0 bases, and 3 bases separated the two germline ends. The CDR3 sequence is CACNSGNTIYF. For the CDR3, the DNA is TGTGCCTGTAACTCTGGAAACACCATATATTTT.

This clone was seen just once. The chain joins TRBV11-2 to TRBJ2-4, with TRBD2 identical over 9 bases. Per the germline V gene, CDR1 is SGHAT and CDR2 is FQNNGV. The CDR3 is 18 residues long. V trimming: 6 bases; J trimming: 7 bases; junction bases outside the gene matches: 19. CDR3 DNA sequence: TGTGCCAGCAGGCCTGGGGGCGGGAGGGCAGGTGGTGGGAACATTCAGTACTTC. Translating gives CASRPGGGRAGGGNIQYF. Using reference TRBV11-2 and TRBJ2-4 for the parts outside the CDR3, the full variable domain is EAGVAQSPRYKIIEKRQSVAFWCNPISGHATLYWYQQILGQGPKLLIQFQNNGVVDDSQLPKDRFSAERLKGVDSTLKIQPAKLEDSAVYLCASRPGGGRAGGGNIQYFGAGTRLSVL.

The chain uses TRBV29-1 and TRBJ2-7; 12 bases agree with TRBD2. Unmatched junction bases numbered 10, after V lost 7 bases and J lost 6 bases. The CDR3 consists of 14 residues. Germline V gene lookup returns CDR1 SQVTM and CDR2 ANQGSEA. For the CDR3, the DNA is TGCAGCGATAAAGACAGACTAGCGGGAGCCGAGCAGTACTTC. Translating it yields CSDKDRLAGAEQYF.

This chain uses TRBV7-3 with TRBJ2-7; 10 nucleotides line up with TRBD2. Germline V gene lookup returns CDR1 SGHTA and CDR2 FQGTGA. The V and J ends lost 5 bases and 1 base, in that order; junction bases with no gene match: 5. This CDR3 is 15 amino acids long. The CDR3 DNA reads as TGTGCCAGCAGCGCCGGGACTAGCGATTCCTACGAGCAGTACTTC. Protein sequence: CASSAGTSDSYEQYF.

The chain links TRBV29-1 to TRBJ2-4; TRBD1 is a possible D gene (6 bases). The V gene lost 1 base and the J gene lost 8 bases, with 21 bases spanning the gap. CDR1 and CDR2 from the germline V gene are SQVTM and ANQGSEA. CDR3 size: 16 residues. The CDR3 protein is CSVEGVDGAEGDIQYF. The CDR3 coding sequence is TGCAGCGTTGAAGGGGTCGATGGGGCCGAGGGGGACATTCAGTACTTC.

CDR3 loop: CASSERGAGGPRPYEQYF. In nucleotides, the CDR3 is TGTGCCAGCAGTGAAAGGGGAGCGGGAGGGCCCCGTCCCTACGAGCAGTACTTC. The chain employs TRBV6-1 and TRBJ2-7; 10 nucleotides agree with TRBD2. CDR3 size: 18 residues. Germline V gene sequence: CDR1 MNHNS, CDR2 SASEGT. V was clipped by 2 bases and J by 2 bases; unmatched bases: 12.

V and J are TRBV6-1 and TRBJ1-1; tentatively, D is TRBD1 (6 bases). V lost 3 bases, J lost 1 base, and 12 bases lay in between. The germline gives CDR1 MNHNS, CDR2 SASEGT. The CDR3 extends over 15 amino acids. The CDR3 region is CASSDRQGWNTEAFF. The CDR3 DNA follows: TGTGCCAGCAGTGACCGTCAGGGGTGGAACACTGAAGCTTTCTTT.

This sequence joins TRBV7-6 and TRBJ1-1; D is possibly TRBD1 (5 bases). Trimming left V 7 bases short and J 2 bases short, with 20 bases between. The CDR3 is 16 residues long. In germline, CDR1 is SGHVS, CDR2 FNYEAQ. CDR3 sequence (DNA): TGTGCCAGCACCACGGGTGGGGGGAAAGTAAACACTGAAGCTTTCTTT. It encodes CASTTGGGKVNTEAFF.

V gene TRBV19 combines with J gene TRBJ2-3; D remains ambiguous. The V gene's germline CDR1 is LNHDA and CDR2 SQIVND (reference sequence). V lost 8 bases and J lost 4, with 7 bases in between. This CDR3 is 11 amino acids long. The CDR3: CASQEADTQYF. The CDR3 DNA reads as TGTGCCAGTCAAGAGGCAGATACGCAGTATTTT.

This clone was found a few times. The chain carries TRBV7-9 and TRBJ1-1, with D hard to call. CDR1 is SEHNR and CDR2 is FQNEAQ in the germline V gene (reference sequence). With 7 bases removed from V and 7 bases from J, the gap between germline ends came to 10 bases. The CDR3 has 11 residues. The CDR3, as DNA: TGTGCCAGCACCCCCCCCGTTGAAGCTTTCTTT. Translation gives CASTPPVEAFF.

This chain connects TRBV14 to TRBJ2-1, with a possible D match to TRBD1 (6 bases). Germline lookup yields CDR1 SGHDN and CDR2 FVKESK. The length of the CDR3 is 19 residues. Trimming removed 4 bases at V and 8 bases at J, with 30 bases between. CDR3 region: CASSPIQGRTYRTLDEQFF. CDR3 DNA sequence: TGTGCCAGCAGCCCGATACAGGGCCGGACTTACAGGACTCTCGATGAGCAGTTCTTC.

The rearrangement links TRBV28 to TRBJ1-3; 9 bases line up with TRBD1. Germline V gene data show CDR1 as MDHEN and CDR2 as SYDVKM. The CDR3 is made up of 16 amino acids. The V segment lost 2 bases and the J segment 9 bases; nucleotides outside the gene matches: 11. The CDR3 loop is CASSLEVGDRVGTIYF. The CDR3 coding sequence is TGTGCCAGCAGTTTAGAGGTCGGGGACAGGGTTGGCACCATATATTTT.

The chain is built from TRBV4-1 and TRBJ2-7; D tentatively fits TRBD1 or TRBD2 (5 bases each). V was trimmed by 3 bases and J by 6 bases, leaving 9 bases between them. The CDR3 length is 12 residues. Germline-derived CDR1 and CDR2 are MGHRA and YSYEKL. The CDR3 bases are TGCGCCAGCAGCCAGGGACCCCTCGAGCAGTACTTC. The encoded protein is CASSQGPLEQYF.